Below are 13 T cell receptor beta chains sequenced from a single sample in a study of cytomegalovirus exposure and HLA in healthy donors. The PCR used 60 Vbeta and 13 Jbeta primers. Clones were sequenced by immunoSEQ multiplex PCR, and TCRdb holds only the in-frame ones, with some missing. The repertoire holds roughly 160,000 clones, approximately 71% seen once, with around 1.5% in the top ten. The sequenced material came from PBMCs. The receptors here all came from a girl aged 10 to 17 in good health and CMV-seronegative.

The V call is TRBV5-8, the J call TRBJ1-3; D uncertain. The CDR3 is made up of 15 amino acids. Germline CDR1 and CDR2: SGHTS and YDEGEE. V shed 1 base and J shed 0 bases, with 8 bases lying between them. In DNA form, the CDR3 reads TGTGCCAGCAGCTTGTTCCAGAACTCTGGAAACACCATATATTTT. Its protein product is CASSLFQNSGNTIYF.

This clone was picked up one time. V and J are TRBV5-6 and TRBJ1-1; D may be TRBD1 (5 bases). Trimming pared 7 bases from V and 2 bases from J, leaving 15 bases between. This CDR3 has 14 residues. CDR1 and CDR2 (germline): SGHDT, YYEEEE. The CDR3 DNA reads TGTGCCAGCGTTACGACAGCCTTTAACACTGAAGCTTTCTTT. Translation gives CASVTTAFNTEAFF.

This clone was seen only a few times. The chain couples TRBV2 to TRBJ1-6, with TRBD1 matching over 7 bases. V was pared by 2 bases and J by 8 bases, with 6 bases of the junction left unmatched. The CDR3 consists of 15 residues. In germline, CDR1 is SNHLY, CDR2 FYNNEI. This CDR3 is CASSETTGIDSPLHF. The CDR3 DNA reads TGTGCCAGCAGTGAAACGACAGGGATCGATTCACCCCTCCACTTT.

This chain joins TRBV5-4 and TRBJ2-5, with D possibly TRBD2 on 7 matching bases. The length of the CDR3 is 16 residues. Trimming pared 3 bases from V and 0 bases from J, leaving 15 bases between. The germline CDR1 and CDR2 sequences are SGHNT and YYREEE (reference sequence). The CDR3 sequence: CASSWEFGGHQETQYF. The CDR3 DNA reads as TGTGCCAGCAGCTGGGAGTTCGGGGGGCACCAAGAGACCCAGTACTTC. Variable domain in full (rest from reference TRBV5-4 and TRBJ2-5): ETGVTQSPTHLIKTRGQQVTLRCSSQSGHNTVSWYQQALGQGPQFIFQYYREEENGRGNFPPRFSGLQFPNYSSELNVNALELDDSALYLCASSWEFGGHQETQYFGPGTRLLVL.

This chain uses TRBV9 with TRBJ1-2; the match to TRBD1 covers 7 bases. The length of the CDR3 is 15 residues. Germline CDR1 is SGDLS and CDR2 is YYNGEE. Trimming removed 1 base from V and 4 bases from J; junction bases left unmatched: 7. CDR3 nucleotides: TGTGCCAGCAGCGTAACAGGGGTAACCGCCTATGGCTACACCTTC. Protein product: CASSVTGVTAYGYTF. Full variable domain (missing parts from reference TRBV9 and TRBJ1-2): DSGVTQTPKHLITATGQRVTLRCSPRSGDLSVYWYQQSLDQGLQFLIQYYNGEERAKGNILERFSAQQFPDLHSELNLSSLELGDSALYFCASSVTGVTAYGYTFGSGTRLTVV.

Here the CDR3 reads CASSQGIDEQYF. The DNA of the CDR3 is TGTGCCAGCAGTCAGGGCATAGACGAGCAGTACTTC. The rearrangement joins TRBV27 to TRBJ2-5, with D maybe TRBD1 (5 bases). The better agreement between TRBJ2-7 and the DNA end casts doubt on the J call. From germline, CDR1 is MNHEY and CDR2 SMNVEV (reference sequence). The CDR3 loop spans 12 amino acids.

The rearrangement links TRBV29-1 to TRBJ2-1; TRBD2 might be the D (5 bases). The germline V gene encodes CDR1 SQVTM and CDR2 ANQGSEA. V lost 4 bases and J 9 bases, leaving 16 bases between the germline ends. The CDR3 is 13 amino acids. The CDR3 coding sequence is TGCAGCGTTGGCGCCCCTCTAGCTGGTGAGCAGTTCTTC. It is translated as CSVGAPLAGEQFF.

This clone was detected once. V usage is TRBV30 and J usage is TRBJ1-6; D possibly corresponds to TRBD1 (5 bases). V was cut by 0 bases and J by 8 bases, with 8 bases left in between. Germline assignment: CDR1 GTSNPN and CDR2 SVGIG (reference sequence). The CDR3 loop spans 13 amino acids. The CDR3 coding sequence is TGTGCCTGGAGTGTTACAGGAGATTCACCCCTCCACTTT. This codes for CAWSVTGDSPLHF.

The rearrangement uses TRBV29-1 and TRBJ1-2; perhaps TRBD1 as D (6 bases). Germline lookup yields CDR1 SQVTM and CDR2 ANQGSEA. V was cut by 4 bases and J by 4 bases, with 19 bases left in between. The CDR3 length is 15 residues. The CDR3 DNA sequence: TGCAGCGTTGCGGGAAGTGTCAGGACAGTCTATGGCTACACCTTC. Its translation: CSVAGSVRTVYGYTF.

The genes are TRBV5-1 and TRBJ2-1, with TRBD1 identical over 8 bases. V gave up 4 bases and J gave up 1 base; unmatched junction bases: 10. Germline values: CDR1 SGHRS, CDR2 YFSETQ. This CDR3 is built from 17 residues. CDR3: CASSPTTGTGSYNEQFF. Here the CDR3 DNA reads TGCGCCAGCAGCCCTACGACCGGGACAGGATCCTACAATGAGCAGTTCTTC.

The chain joins TRBV10-2 to TRBJ2-5, with 7 positions matching TRBD1. This CDR3 has 12 amino acids. V was pared by 8 bases and J by 5 bases, with 5 bases of the junction left unmatched. Germline lookup yields CDR1 WSHSY and CDR2 SAAADI. CDR3 nucleotide sequence: TGCGCCAGCGGGCAGGGGGAGGAGACCCAGTACTTC. Its translation: CASGQGEETQYF.

This chain uses TRBV4-1 with TRBJ2-1, with 7 bases identical to TRBD1. CDR1 and CDR2 from the germline V gene are MGHRA and YSYEKL. The CDR3 runs 16 residues. After removal of 2 bases from V and 8 bases from J, the junction contained 12 bases not matched to a gene. The DNA for the CDR3 is TGCGCCAGCAGCCAAACCGGGACAGAGGTGGGGGATGAGCAGTTCTTC. It specifies CASSQTGTEVGDEQFF.

The chain links TRBV20-1 to TRBJ1-1; unclear D gene. This CDR3 contains 11 residues. Trimming stripped 5 bases from V and 4 bases from J, with 8 bases between. Germline lookup yields CDR1 DFQATT and CDR2 SNEGSKA (reference sequence). The CDR3 DNA reads as TGCAGTGCTCCATCCGGCACTGAAGCTTTCTTT. Its protein is CSAPSGTEAFF.